This T cell receptor (beta chain) was captured by sequencing in a study of T cells in Graves' hyperthyroidism and ophthalmopathy. Study-wide background: Peripheral blood draws took place at initial diagnosis, ahead of any treatment. Notes on the study in general: Most thyroid clonotypes expanded above 0.001 were also detected in blood.

This clonotype was seen at least ten times. Its antigen remains unidentified. RNA transcripts provided the source from which TCR beta CDR3 regions were amplified. TCR CDR3 regions were first amplified by RT-PCR with HTBI primers. TCRdb reprocessed the multiplex PCR reads with MiXCR, giving one entry per CDR3 protein. The table lists fewer than 800,000 distinct CDR3 sequences, roughly 15% of them singletons. The material sequenced was blood. The origin of this receptor is a man aged 18 to 30 with Graves' hyperthyroidism.

CDR3 region: CASRWTGLNTGELFF. The CDR3 nucleotides read TGTGCCAGCAGATGGACAGGCTTGAACACCGGGGAGCTGTTTTTT. The chain combines TRBV28 with TRBJ2-2; 7 nucleotides match TRBD1. CDR1 is MDHEN and CDR2 is SYDVKM in the germline V gene. CDR3 length equals 15 residues. The V gene end was trimmed by 6 bases and the J gene end by 1 base; junction bases not matched to a gene: 5. Together with reference TRBV28 and TRBJ2-2, the CDR3 gives the full variable domain: DVKVTQSSRYLVKRTGEKVFLECVQDMDHENMFWYRQDPGLGLRLIYFSYDVKMKEKGDIPEGYSVSREKKERFSLILESASTNQTSMYLCASRWTGLNTGELFFGEGSRLTVL.